This T cell receptor (beta chain) was identified during a study of T cells in Graves' hyperthyroidism and ophthalmopathy. Study-wide points: Blood held most thyroid clonotypes expanded above 0.001 frequency.

Details on this clonotype: Its specificity is unknown.

Amplified TCR beta CDR3 regions came from RNA transcripts. In the first-round RT-PCR of the TCR CDR3, the HTBI primer set was used. Using its own MiXCR run on the multiplex PCR reads, TCRdb lists one record per CDR3 protein. The table lists approximately 640,000 distinct CDR3 sequences, 15% to 20% of them singletons. Sequencing used blood. This TCR derives from a woman aged 30 to 39 with Graves' hyperthyroidism.

The CDR3 bases are TGTGCCAGCACTAGGGACAGGGGTTCACCCCTCCACTTT. Residues: CASTRDRGSPLHF. The chain has TRBV6-1 and TRBJ1-6, with TRBD1 identical over 10 bases. The V segment lost 7 bases and the J segment 9 bases; nucleotides outside the gene matches: 3. Germline V gives CDR1 MNHNS, CDR2 SASEGT. CDR3 length: 13 amino acids.